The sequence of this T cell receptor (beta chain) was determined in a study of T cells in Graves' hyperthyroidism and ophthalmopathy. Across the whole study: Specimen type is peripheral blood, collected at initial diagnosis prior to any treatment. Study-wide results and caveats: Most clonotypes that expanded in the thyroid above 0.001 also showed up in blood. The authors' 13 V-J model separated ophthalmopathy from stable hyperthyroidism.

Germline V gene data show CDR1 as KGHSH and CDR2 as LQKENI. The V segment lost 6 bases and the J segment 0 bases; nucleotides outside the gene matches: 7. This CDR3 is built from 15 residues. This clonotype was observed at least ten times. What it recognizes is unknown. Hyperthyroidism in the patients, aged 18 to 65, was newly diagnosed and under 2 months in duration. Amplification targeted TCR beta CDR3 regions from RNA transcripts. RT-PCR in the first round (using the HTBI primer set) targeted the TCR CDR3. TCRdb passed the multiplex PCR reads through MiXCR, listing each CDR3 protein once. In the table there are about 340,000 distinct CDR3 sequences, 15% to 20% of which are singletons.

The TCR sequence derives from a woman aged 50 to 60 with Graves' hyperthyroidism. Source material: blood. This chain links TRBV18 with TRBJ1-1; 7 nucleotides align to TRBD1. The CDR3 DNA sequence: TGTGCCAGCTCGGCTAGACAGGGATTGAACACTGAAGCTTTCTTT. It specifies CASSARQGLNTEAFF.